This TCR beta chain was identified in a study of cytomegalovirus exposure and HLA in healthy donors. PCR used 60 Vbeta primers and 13 Jbeta primers. Assay used: immunoSEQ multiplex PCR; TCRdb lists only in-frame clones, some missing. The repertoire holds some 130,000 clones, with 75% to 85% as singletons. The length of the CDR3 is 12 residues. Germline CDR1 LNHDA, CDR2 SQIVND (reference sequence). Trimming pared 8 bases from V and 6 bases from J, leaving 10 bases between. The clonotype was recovered from a man under 40 in good health and CMV-seronegative. The V call is TRBV19, the J call TRBJ1-4, with D maybe TRBD1 (5 bases). The sequenced sample was PBMCs. CDR3 DNA: TGTGCCAGTCTAGGGGCGGATGAAAAACTGTTTTTT. It yields the protein CASLGADEKLFF.